This T cell receptor (beta chain) was retrieved from a study of T cells in Graves' hyperthyroidism and ophthalmopathy. This CDR3 region has 17 residues. Trimming pared 0 bases from V and 6 bases from J, leaving 18 bases between. Germline values: CDR1 MNHEY, CDR2 SVGEGT. In its sample, this clonotype was seen many times. Its antigen is still unknown. Amplified regions were TCR beta CDR3 sequences from RNA transcripts. The HTBI primer set served for first-round RT-PCR of the TCR CDR3. TCRdb re-called the multiplex PCR reads with MiXCR, one entry per CDR3 protein. This sample yields a few hundred thousand distinct CDR3 sequences, of which around 20% are seen a single time; under 55% belongs to the top ten. Diagnoses used clinical symptoms, serum thyroxine and TRAb, thyroid ultrasound and orbital computed tomography. Study results and caveats: Progression to ophthalmopathy was predicted a median of 6.5 months early.

The genes are TRBV6-2 or TRBV6-3 and TRBJ1-5, with a tentative D call TRBD1 (5 bases). The sample consisted of blood. The source of this sequence is a woman in her 50s with Graves' hyperthyroidism. The CDR3 DNA is TGTGCCAGCAGTTACTCCCCGCAGGGTTGGCTTATTCAGCCCCAGCATTTT. It codes for CASSYSPQGWLIQPQHF.